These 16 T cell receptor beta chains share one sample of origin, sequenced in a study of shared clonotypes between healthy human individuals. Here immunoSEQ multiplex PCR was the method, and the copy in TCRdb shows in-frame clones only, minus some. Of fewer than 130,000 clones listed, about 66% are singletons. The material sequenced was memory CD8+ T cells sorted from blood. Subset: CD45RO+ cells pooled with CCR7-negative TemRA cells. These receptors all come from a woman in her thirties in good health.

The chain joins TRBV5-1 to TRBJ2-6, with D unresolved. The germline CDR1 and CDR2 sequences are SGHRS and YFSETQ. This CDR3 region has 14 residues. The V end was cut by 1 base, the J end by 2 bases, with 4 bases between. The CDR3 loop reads CASSLIPGANVLTF. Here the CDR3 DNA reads TGCGCCAGCAGCTTGATACCTGGGGCCAACGTCCTGACTTTC.

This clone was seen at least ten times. The CDR3, as DNA: TGTGCCAGTAGTATAGGGTTAGGAACTGGGGCCAACGTCCTGACTTTC. Encoded protein: CASSIGLGTGANVLTF. This chain links TRBV19 with TRBJ2-6, with no clear D. CDR1 is LNHDA, CDR2 SQIVND, per germline (reference sequence). V was trimmed by 1 base and J by 2 bases, leaving 9 bases between them. The CDR3 loop spans 16 amino acids.

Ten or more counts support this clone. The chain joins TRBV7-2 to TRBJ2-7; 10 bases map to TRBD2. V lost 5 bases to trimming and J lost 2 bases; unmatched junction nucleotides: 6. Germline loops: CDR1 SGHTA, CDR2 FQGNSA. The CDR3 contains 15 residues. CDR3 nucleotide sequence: TGTGCCAGCAGCATAGGACTAGCGGAAACCTACGAGCAGTACTTC. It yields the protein CASSIGLAETYEQYF. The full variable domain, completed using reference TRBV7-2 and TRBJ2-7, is GAGVSQSPSNKVTEKGKDVELRCDPISGHTALYWYRQSLGQGLEFLIYFQGNSAPDKSGLPSDRFSAERTGGSVSTLTIQRTQQEDSAVYLCASSIGLAETYEQYFGPGTRLTVT.

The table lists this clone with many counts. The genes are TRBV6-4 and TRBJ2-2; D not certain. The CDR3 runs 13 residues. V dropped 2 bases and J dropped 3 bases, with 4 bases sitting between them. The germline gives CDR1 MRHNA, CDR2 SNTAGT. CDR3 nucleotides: TGTGCCAGCAGTGACGGGGACACCGGGGAGCTGTTTTTT. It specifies CASSDGDTGELFF.

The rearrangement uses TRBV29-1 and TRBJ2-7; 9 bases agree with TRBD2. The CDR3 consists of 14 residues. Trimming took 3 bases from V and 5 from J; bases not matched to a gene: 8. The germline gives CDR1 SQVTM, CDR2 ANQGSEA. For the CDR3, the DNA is TGCAGCGTTGACTGGCGGGAGGGCCGGGACGAGCAGTACTTC. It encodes CSVDWREGRDEQYF.

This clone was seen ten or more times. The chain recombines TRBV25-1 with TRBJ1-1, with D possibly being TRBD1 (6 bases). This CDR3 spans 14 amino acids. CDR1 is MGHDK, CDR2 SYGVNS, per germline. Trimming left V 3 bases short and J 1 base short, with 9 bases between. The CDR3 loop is CASSDGTPNTEAFF. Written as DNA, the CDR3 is TGTGCCAGCAGTGACGGGACACCGAACACTGAAGCTTTCTTT.

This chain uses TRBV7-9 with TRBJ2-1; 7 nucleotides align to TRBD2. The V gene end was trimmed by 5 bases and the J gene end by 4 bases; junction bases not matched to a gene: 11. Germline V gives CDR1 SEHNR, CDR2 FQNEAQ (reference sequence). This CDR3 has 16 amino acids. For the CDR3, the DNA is TGTGCCAGCAGCCCTCCTGGCGGGAGCCAATACAATGAGCAGTTCTTC. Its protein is CASSPPGGSQYNEQFF.

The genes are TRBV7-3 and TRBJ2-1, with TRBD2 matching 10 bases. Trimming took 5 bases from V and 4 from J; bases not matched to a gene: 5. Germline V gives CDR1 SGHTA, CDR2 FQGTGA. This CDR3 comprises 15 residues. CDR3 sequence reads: CASSPGTSEYNEQFF. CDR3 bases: TGTGCCAGCAGCCCCGGGACTAGCGAATACAATGAGCAGTTCTTC.

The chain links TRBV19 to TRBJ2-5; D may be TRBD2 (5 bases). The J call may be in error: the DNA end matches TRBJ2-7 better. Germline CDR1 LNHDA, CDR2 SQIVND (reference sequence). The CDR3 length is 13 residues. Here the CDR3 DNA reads TGTGCCAGTAGGAGGACTTTAAACTACGAGCAGTACTTC. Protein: CASRRTLNYEQYF.

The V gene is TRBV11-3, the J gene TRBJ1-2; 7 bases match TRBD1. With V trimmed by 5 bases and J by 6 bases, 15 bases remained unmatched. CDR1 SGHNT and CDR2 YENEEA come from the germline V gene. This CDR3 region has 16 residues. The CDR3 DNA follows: TGTGCCAGCAGCGATCCTTCGGGACAGTTATGTAATGGCTACACCTTC. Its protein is CASSDPSGQLCNGYTF. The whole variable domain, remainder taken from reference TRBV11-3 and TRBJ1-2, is EAGVVQSPRYKIIEKKQPVAFWCNPISGHNTLYWYLQNLGQGPELLIRYENEEAVDDSQLPKDRFSAERLKGVDSTLKIQPAELGDSAVYLCASSDPSGQLCNGYTFGSGTRLTVV.

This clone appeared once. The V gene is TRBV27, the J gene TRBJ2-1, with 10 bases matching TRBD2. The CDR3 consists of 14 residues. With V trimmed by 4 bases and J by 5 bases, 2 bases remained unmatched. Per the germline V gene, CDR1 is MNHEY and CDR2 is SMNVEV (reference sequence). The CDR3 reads CASSSGLADNEQFF. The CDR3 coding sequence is TGTGCCAGCAGTTCCGGACTAGCGGACAATGAGCAGTTCTTC.

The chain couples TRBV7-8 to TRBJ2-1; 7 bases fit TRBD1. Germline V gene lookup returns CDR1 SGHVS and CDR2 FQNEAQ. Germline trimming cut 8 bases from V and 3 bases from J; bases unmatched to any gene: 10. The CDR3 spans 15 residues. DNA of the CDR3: TGTGCCAGCGTAAATCTTCAGGGGGACTACAATGAGCAGTTCTTC. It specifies CASVNLQGDYNEQFF.

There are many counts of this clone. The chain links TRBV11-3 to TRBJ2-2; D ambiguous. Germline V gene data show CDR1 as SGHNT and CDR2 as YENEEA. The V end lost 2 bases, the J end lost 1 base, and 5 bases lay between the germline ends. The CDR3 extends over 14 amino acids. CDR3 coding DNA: TGTGCCAGCAGCTTAAAGGGGAACACCGGGGAGCTGTTTTTT. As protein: CASSLKGNTGELFF.

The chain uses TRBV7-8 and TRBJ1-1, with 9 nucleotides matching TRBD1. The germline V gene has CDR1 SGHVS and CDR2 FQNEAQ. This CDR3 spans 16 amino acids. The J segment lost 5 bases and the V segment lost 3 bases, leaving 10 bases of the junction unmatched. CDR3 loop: CASSFRRDRERTEAFF. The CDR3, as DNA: TGTGCCAGCAGCTTTAGGCGGGACAGGGAGAGAACTGAAGCTTTCTTT.

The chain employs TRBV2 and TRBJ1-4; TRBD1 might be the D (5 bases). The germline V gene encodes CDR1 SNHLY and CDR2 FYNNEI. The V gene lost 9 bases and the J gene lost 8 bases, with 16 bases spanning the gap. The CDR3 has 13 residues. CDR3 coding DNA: TGTGCCAGGGCCCCGGGACCCGGAGAAAAACTGTTTTTT. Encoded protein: CARAPGPGEKLFF.

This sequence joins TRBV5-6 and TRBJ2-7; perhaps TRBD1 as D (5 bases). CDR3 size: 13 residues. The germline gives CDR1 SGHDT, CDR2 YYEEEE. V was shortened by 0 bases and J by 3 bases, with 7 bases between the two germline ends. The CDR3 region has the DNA TGTGCCAGCAGCTTGGGACAGAACTACGAGCAGTACTTC. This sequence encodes CASSLGQNYEQYF.